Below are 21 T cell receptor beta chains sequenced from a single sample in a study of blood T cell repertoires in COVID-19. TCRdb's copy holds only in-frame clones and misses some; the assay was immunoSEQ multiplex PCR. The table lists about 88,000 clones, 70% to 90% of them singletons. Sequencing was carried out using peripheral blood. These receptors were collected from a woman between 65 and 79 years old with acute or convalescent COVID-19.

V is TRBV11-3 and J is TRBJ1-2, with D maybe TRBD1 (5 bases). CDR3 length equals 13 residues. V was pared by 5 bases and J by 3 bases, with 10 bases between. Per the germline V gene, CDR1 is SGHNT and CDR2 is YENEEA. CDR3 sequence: CASSAGRDYGYTF. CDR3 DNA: TGTGCCAGCAGCGCAGGGAGGGACTATGGCTACACCTTC.

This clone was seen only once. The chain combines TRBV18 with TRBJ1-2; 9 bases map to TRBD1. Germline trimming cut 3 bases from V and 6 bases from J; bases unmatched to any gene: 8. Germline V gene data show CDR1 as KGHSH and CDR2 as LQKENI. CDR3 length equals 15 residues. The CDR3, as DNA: TGTGCCAGCTCACCTCAGGGACAGGGTCAAAATGGCTACACCTTC. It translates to CASSPQGQGQNGYTF.

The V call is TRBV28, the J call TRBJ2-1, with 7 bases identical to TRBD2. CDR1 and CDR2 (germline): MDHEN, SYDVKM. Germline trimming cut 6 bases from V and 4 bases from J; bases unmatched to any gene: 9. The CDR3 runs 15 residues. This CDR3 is CASSLAGEGYNEQFF. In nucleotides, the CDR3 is TGTGCCAGCAGCCTTGCGGGGGAAGGGTACAATGAGCAGTTCTTC.

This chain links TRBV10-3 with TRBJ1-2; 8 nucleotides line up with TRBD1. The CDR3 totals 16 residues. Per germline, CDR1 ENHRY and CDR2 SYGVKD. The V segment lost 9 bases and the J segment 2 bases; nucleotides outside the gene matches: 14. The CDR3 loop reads CAITGTGQGPNYGYTF. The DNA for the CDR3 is TGTGCCATTACCGGGACAGGTCAAGGCCCCAACTATGGCTACACCTTC.

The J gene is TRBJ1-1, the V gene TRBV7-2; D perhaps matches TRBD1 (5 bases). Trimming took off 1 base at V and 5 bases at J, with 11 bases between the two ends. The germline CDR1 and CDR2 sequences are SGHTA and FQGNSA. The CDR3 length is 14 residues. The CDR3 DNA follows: TGTGCCAGCAGCTTAGTAAGGGGCGATACTGAAGCTTTCTTT. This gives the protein CASSLVRGDTEAFF.

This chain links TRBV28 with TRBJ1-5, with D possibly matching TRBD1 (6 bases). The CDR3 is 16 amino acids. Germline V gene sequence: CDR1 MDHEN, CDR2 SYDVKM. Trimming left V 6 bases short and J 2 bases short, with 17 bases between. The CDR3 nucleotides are TGTGCCAGCAGCGGGCCAGGGGCGCGGCGCAATCAGCCCCAGCATTTT. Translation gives CASSGPGARRNQPQHF.

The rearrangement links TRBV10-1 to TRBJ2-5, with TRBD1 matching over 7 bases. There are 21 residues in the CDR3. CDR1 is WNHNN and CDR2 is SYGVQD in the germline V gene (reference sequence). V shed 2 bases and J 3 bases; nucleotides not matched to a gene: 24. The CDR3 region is CASSERNGTAPRGGHKETQYF. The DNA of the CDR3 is TGCGCCAGCAGTGAGAGAAACGGGACAGCTCCAAGAGGGGGCCACAAAGAGACCCAGTACTTC.

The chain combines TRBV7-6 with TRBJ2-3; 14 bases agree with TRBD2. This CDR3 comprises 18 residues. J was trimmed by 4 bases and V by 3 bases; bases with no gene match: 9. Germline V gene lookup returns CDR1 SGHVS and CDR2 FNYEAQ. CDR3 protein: CASSLGLAGEYVADTQYF. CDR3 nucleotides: TGTGCCAGCAGCTTGGGACTAGCGGGAGAGTACGTGGCAGATACGCAGTATTTT.

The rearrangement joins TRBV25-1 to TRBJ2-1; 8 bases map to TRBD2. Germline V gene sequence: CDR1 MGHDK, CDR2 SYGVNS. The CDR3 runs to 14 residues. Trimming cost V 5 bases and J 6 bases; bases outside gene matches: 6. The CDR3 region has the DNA TGTGCCAGCAGTTGGCTAGCGGGTCCCAATGAGCAGTTCTTC. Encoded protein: CASSWLAGPNEQFF.

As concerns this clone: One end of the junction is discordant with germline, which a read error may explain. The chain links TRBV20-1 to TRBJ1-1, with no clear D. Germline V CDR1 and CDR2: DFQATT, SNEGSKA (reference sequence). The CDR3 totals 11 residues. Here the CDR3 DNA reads TGCAGTGCTGGAGACGACACTGAAGCTTTCTTT. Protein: CSAGDDTEAFF.

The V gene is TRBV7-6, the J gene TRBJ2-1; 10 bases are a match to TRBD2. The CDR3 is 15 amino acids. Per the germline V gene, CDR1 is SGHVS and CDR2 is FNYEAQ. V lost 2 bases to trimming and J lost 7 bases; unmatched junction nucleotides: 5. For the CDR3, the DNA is TGTGCCAGCAGCTTACTGTTACTAGCGGGGAATGAGCAGTTCTTC. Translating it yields CASSLLLLAGNEQFF.

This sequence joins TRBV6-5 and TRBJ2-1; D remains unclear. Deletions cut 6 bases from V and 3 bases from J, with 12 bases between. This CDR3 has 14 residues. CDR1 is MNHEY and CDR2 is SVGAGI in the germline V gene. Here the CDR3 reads CASSPNPYYNEQFF. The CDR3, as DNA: TGTGCCAGCAGCCCGAATCCCTACTACAATGAGCAGTTCTTC.

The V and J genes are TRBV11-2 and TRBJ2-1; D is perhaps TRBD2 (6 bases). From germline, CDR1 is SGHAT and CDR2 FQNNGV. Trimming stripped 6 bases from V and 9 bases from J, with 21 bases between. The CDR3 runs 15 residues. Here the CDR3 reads CASRSVTGADFEQFF. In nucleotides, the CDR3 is TGTGCCAGCAGGTCCGTCACGGGAGCGGATTTTGAGCAGTTCTTC. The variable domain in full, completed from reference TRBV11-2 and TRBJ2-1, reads EAGVAQSPRYKIIEKRQSVAFWCNPISGHATLYWYQQILGQGPKLLIQFQNNGVVDDSQLPKDRFSAERLKGVDSTLKIQPAKLEDSAVYLCASRSVTGADFEQFFGPGTRLTVL.

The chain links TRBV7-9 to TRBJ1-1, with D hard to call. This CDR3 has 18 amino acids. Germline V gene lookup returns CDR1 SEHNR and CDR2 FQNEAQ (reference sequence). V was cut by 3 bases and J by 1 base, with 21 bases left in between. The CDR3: CASSFPSFPRLPNTEAFF. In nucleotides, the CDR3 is TGTGCCAGCAGCTTCCCCAGTTTTCCTCGTCTCCCGAACACTGAAGCTTTCTTT. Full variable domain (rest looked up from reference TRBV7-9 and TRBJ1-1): DTGVSQNPRHKITKRGQNVTFRCDPISEHNRLYWYRQTLGQGPEFLTYFQNEAQLEKSRLLSDRFSAERPKGSFSTLEIQRTEQGDSAMYLCASSFPSFPRLPNTEAFFGQGTRLTVV.

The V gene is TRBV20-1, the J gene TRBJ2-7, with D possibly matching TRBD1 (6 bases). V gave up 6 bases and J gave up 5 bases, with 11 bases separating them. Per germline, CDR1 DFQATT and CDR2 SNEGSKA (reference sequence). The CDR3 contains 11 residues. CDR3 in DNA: TGCAGTGCGCCACAGGGTAACGAGCAGTACGTC. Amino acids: CSAPQGNEQYV.

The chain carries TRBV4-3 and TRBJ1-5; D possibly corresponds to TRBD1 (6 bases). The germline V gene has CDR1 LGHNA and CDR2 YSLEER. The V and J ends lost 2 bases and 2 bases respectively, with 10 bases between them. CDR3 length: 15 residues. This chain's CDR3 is CASSQTGYGNQPQHF. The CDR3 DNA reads TGCGCCAGCAGCCAAACAGGGTATGGCAATCAGCCCCAGCATTTT.

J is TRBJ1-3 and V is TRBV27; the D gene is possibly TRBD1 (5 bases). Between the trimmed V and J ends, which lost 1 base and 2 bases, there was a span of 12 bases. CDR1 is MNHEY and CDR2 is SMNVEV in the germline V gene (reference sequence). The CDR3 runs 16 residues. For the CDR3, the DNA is TGTGCCAGCAGTTTATATGGTGGGGCAGCTGGAAACACCATATATTTT. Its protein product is CASSLYGGAAGNTIYF.

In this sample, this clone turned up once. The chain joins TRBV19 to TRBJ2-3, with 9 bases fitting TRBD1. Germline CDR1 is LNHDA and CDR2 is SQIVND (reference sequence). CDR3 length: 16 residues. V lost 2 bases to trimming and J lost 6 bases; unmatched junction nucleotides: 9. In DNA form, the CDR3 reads TGTGCCAGTAGTATACGAGGGACAGGGTTAGGGGATACGCAGTATTTT. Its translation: CASSIRGTGLGDTQYF.

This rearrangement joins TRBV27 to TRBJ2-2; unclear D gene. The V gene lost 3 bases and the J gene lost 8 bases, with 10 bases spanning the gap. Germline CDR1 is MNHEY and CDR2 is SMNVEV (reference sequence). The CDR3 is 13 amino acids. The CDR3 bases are TGTGCCAGCAGTTTCTCCGGGTTGGGGGAGCTGTTTTTT. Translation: CASSFSGLGELFF.

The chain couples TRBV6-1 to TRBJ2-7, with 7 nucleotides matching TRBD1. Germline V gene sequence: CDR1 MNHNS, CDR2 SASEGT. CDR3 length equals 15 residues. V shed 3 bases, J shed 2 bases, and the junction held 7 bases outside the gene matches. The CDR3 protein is CASSEKDRVAYEQYV. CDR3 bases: TGTGCCAGCAGTGAGAAAGACAGGGTTGCCTACGAGCAGTACGTC.

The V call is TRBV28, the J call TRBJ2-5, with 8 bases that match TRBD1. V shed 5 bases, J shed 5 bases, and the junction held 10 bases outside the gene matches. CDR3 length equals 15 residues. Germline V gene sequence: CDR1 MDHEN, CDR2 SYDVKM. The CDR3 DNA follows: TGTGCCAGCAGTCTCCAGGGGGCCTCCTTTGAGACCCAGTACTTC. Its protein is CASSLQGASFETQYF.